This T cell receptor beta chain was captured in a study of cytomegalovirus exposure and HLA in healthy donors. This clone was seen a few times. The method was immunoSEQ multiplex PCR; TCRdb's version includes in-frame clones alone and lacks a portion of them. Here the sample spans under 80,000 clones, around 89% being singletons. The V gene's germline CDR1 is SGHTA and CDR2 FQGNSA. The CDR3 is 15 residues long. J lost 4 bases, V lost 3 bases, and 5 bases had no gene match. The chain couples TRBV7-2 to TRBJ1-5; 8 nucleotides agree with TRBD1. The source is a woman aged 18-29 years in good health and CMV-seronegative. Input material: PBMCs. The CDR3 bases are TGTGCCAGCAGCTTCACGCAGGGGGCGAATCAGCCCCAGCATTTT. Protein sequence: CASSFTQGANQPQHF.